The source of this T cell receptor (beta chain) is a study of T cells in Graves' hyperthyroidism and ophthalmopathy. Background on the study: Pretreatment peripheral blood was obtained at initial diagnosis. Study-level findings and limits: Blood also held most thyroid clonotypes expanded beyond 0.001.

Lactation, pregnancy, other autoimmune disease or uncontrolled infection excluded patients. Diagnostic decisions used clinical symptoms, serum thyroxine and TRAb, thyroid ultrasound and orbital computed tomography. The CDR3 regions of TCR beta were amplified from RNA transcripts. The HTBI primer set was used in a first-round RT-PCR of the TCR CDR3. TCRdb itself ran the multiplex PCR reads through MiXCR, one entry per CDR3 protein. The sample consists of over 700,000 distinct CDR3 sequences, 35% to 45% of them appearing once. The CDR3 totals 12 residues. Trimming shortened V by 7 bases and J by 6 bases, and 15 bases separated the two germline ends. Germline values: CDR1 SQVTM, CDR2 ANQGSEA. This clonotype was detected many times. Its matching antigen is unknown.

The TCR was taken from a man between 18 and 35 years old with Graves' hyperthyroidism. The chain joins TRBV29-1 to TRBJ1-1; no firm D call. The sequenced material came from blood. CDR3 nucleotide sequence: TGCAGCGAGAGACGTGTTGGAGCTGAAGCTTTCTTT. Protein: CSERRVGAEAFF. Filled out from reference TRBV29-1 and TRBJ1-1, the complete variable domain reads SAVISQKPSRDICQRGTSLTIQCQVDSQVTMMFWYRQQPGQSLTLIATANQGSEATYESGFVIDKFPISRPNLTFSTLTVSNMSPEDSSIYLCSERRVGAEAFFGQGTRLTVV.